Listed below are T cell receptor beta chains from one sample, sequenced in a study of blood T cell repertoires in COVID-19. The assay was immunoSEQ multiplex PCR, and TCRdb's table has in-frame clones only and misses some. The sample consists of 350,000 or so clones, about nine tenths of them appearing once. Sequenced input: PBMCs or T cells enriched from blood (not recorded which). The receptors originated from a woman in her twenties or thirties who had been exposed to COVID-19. CDR3s include the opening cysteine and the closing phenylalanine or tryptophan. D genes are given only for firm matches. Size is omitted from some rows. Given values are once, few, many or a class for expanded clones.

TRBJ2-5 | TRBV28 | - | - | TGTGCCAGCAGTTTAGAGGTGTTCGGAGAGACCCAGTACTTC | CASSLEVFGETQYF
TRBJ2-1 | TRBV9 | - | - | TGTGCCAGCAGCGTAGTCTCCCGGGATGAGCAGTTCTTC | CASSVVSRDEQFF
TRBJ2-1 | TRBV18 | - | - | TGTGCCAGCTCACGCGCCGGGCCCCCCGGGGATGAGCAGTTCTTC | CASSRAGPPGDEQFF
TRBJ2-7 | TRBV7-6 | - | - | TGTGCCAGCAGCTCACAACAGGGCCGATACTACGAGCAGTACTTC | CASSSQQGRYYEQYF
TRBJ1-5 | TRBV30 | once | - | TGTGCCTGGAGGGGCCAGAATCAGCCCCAGCATTTT | CAWRGQNQPQHF
TRBJ2-3 | TRBV5-4 | - | - | TGTGCCAGCAGCTTTCAGCAGACTAGCACAGATACGCAGTATTTT | CASSFQQTSTDTQYF
TRBJ1-2 | TRBV15 | - | TRBD1 | TGTGCCACCAGCAGAGATTCGAGGACAGGGATTGGCTACACCTTC | CATSRDSRTGIGYTF
TRBJ1-5 | TRBV21-1 | - | - | TGTGCCAGCAGCAAAGGATCCTTTTACTCGCTGCCCAATCAGCCCCAGCATTTT | CASSKGSFYSLPNQPQHF
TRBJ2-5 | TRBV18 | - | - | TGTGCCAGCTCACCGGGGAGCAGGCAAGAGACCCAGTACTTC | CASSPGSRQETQYF
TRBJ1-6 | TRBV18 | - | - | TGTGCCAGCTCTCTACCCAATTCACCCCTCCACTTT | CASSLPNSPLHF
TRBJ1-1 | TRBV5-4 | - | TRBD1 | TGTGCCAGCAGAGCGGGACAGGCAAACACTGAAGCTTTCTTT | CASRAGQANTEAFF
TRBJ1-2 | TRBV9 | - | TRBD1 | TGTGCCAGCAGCGTGGCAGGGGGCATCGGCTACACCTTC | CASSVAGGIGYTF
TRBJ2-4 | TRBV11-2 | - | TRBD2 | TGTGCCAGCAGCCTAGGGGGGCTAGCGGGAGGTTTCGACATTCAGTACTTC | CASSLGGLAGGFDIQYF
TRBJ2-3 | TRBV19 | - | TRBD2 | TGTGCCAGTAGTACCCTAGCGGGAGGGCCGGGAACGCAGTATTTT | CASSTLAGGPGTQYF
TRBJ1-1 | TRBV12-3/TRBV12-4 | once | - | TGTGCCAGCAGTTTTGGGGGCGACACTGAAGCTTTCTTT | CASSFGGDTEAFF
TRBJ1-1 | TRBV28 | - | - | TGTGCCAGCAGGCGTTCCTTTACAGGTGTGAACACTGAAGCTTTCTTT | CASRRSFTGVNTEAFF
TRBJ1-5 | TRBV29-1 | - | TRBD1 | TGCAGCGTTCGCGACAGGGGCGGTCAGCCCCAGCATTTT | CSVRDRGGQPQHF
TRBJ2-1 | TRBV6-5 | - | - | TGTGCCAGCAGTTACTCTACCGGGGAGACCCACAATGAGCAGTTCTTC | CASSYSTGETHNEQFF
TRBJ2-7 | TRBV28 | - | TRBD1 | TGTGCCAGCAGTTTTCGTCCCCGAGGGGGACAGGGGTACGAGCAGTACTTC | CASSFRPRGGQGYEQYF
TRBJ2-7 | TRBV7-9 | - | - | TGTGCCAGCAGCTTCAGGGTGGGAGAGCAGTACTTC | CASSFRVGEQYF
TRBJ1-4 | TRBV3-1/TRBV3-2 | - | - | TGTGCCAGCAGCCAAGACAGGGCTATAGGGGAAAAACTGTTTTTT | CASSQDRAIGEKLFF
TRBJ2-4 | TRBV24-1 | - | - | TGTGCCACCAGTGATGCAGTAGCCAAAAACATTCAGTACTTC | CATSDAVAKNIQYF
TRBJ2-7 | TRBV12-5 | - | TRBD2 | TGTGCTAGTGGTTTGTTCGCCGGGACTAGCGGGATCTACGAGCAGTACTTC | CASGLFAGTSGIYEQYF
TRBJ2-5 | TRBV7-3 | - | TRBD2 | TGTGCCAGCAGCACCGGGACTAGCGGAGAGACCCAGTACTTC | CASSTGTSGETQYF
TRBJ2-4 | TRBV30 | - | - | TGTGCCTGGAGTGTACGGGGTCCCCAAAACATTCAGTACTTC | CAWSVRGPQNIQYF
TRBJ2-3 | TRBV2 | - | TRBD2 | TGTGCCAGCATCGAGCGGACTAGCGGGAGGGGAGATACGCAGTATTTT | CASIERTSGRGDTQYF
TRBJ2-7 | TRBV2 | - | TRBD2 | TGTGCCAGCAGTGATGTTGGCCTAGCGGGGGGCAACTTC | CASSDVGLAGGNF
TRBJ1-1 | TRBV12-5 | once | TRBD1 | TGTGCTAGTGGTTTGGCCCCGGGGACAGGGTGGCTGGTTGCTGAAGCTTTCTTT | CASGLAPGTGWLVAEAFF
TRBJ2-1 | TRBV28 | - | TRBD1 | TGTGCCAGCAGTTTTGTAAAGGGGGCAACATATGAGCAGTTCTTC | CASSFVKGATYEQFF
TRBJ2-1 | TRBV6-4 | few | TRBD2 | TGTGCCAGCAGTGACTCCGGGACTAGCGGGAGCAATGAGCAGTTCTTC | CASSDSGTSGSNEQFF
TRBJ2-5 | TRBV28 | once | TRBD1 | TGTGCCAGCAGTTTAGTGGGACAGAAAGAGACCCAGTACTTC | CASSLVGQKETQYF
TRBJ2-3 | TRBV7-9 | - | - | TGTGCCAGCAGCTCTAGCGACAGGGAAGCCCTTTTCACAGATACGCAGTATTTT | CASSSSDREALFTDTQYF
TRBJ1-5 | TRBV12-5 | - | - | TGTGCTAGTGGTTTGCGGGGGGGGAGGGATCAGCCCCAGCATTTT | CASGLRGGRDQPQHF
TRBJ2-2 | TRBV24-1 | once | - | TGTGCCACCGGTCCGGAGGGCGGGGAGCTGTTTTTT | CATGPEGGELFF
TRBJ1-6 | TRBV6-5 | once | - | TGTGCCAGCAGTTACACATCCCGACAGGATGATTCACCCCTCCACTTT | CASSYTSRQDDSPLHF
TRBJ2-2 | TRBV29-1 | once | TRBD2 | TGCAGCGTTGAAACCCTAGCGGGAGTTGGGGAGCTGTTTTTT | CSVETLAGVGELFF
TRBJ2-1 | TRBV3-1/TRBV3-2 | - | - | TGTGCCAGCAGCCACGGAGTGTCGGGTTACAATGAGCAGTTCTTC | CASSHGVSGYNEQFF